Below are 27 T cell receptor beta chains sequenced from a single sample in a study of blood T cell repertoires in COVID-19. The table came from immunoSEQ multiplex PCR; TCRdb's copy has only in-frame clones and leaves some out. The data hold about 260,000 clones, with about 90% observed a single time. The sequenced material came from peripheral blood. Receptors were obtained from a woman aged 35 to 49 with acute or convalescent COVID-19.

The J gene is TRBJ1-2, the V gene TRBV5-1; 10 positions match TRBD1. From germline, CDR1 is SGHRS and CDR2 YFSETQ. V gave up 4 bases and J gave up 6 bases; unmatched junction bases: 9. This CDR3 has 15 amino acids. Here the CDR3 reads CASSPNAGQGHGYTF. In DNA, the CDR3 is TGCGCCAGCAGCCCGAACGCGGGACAGGGGCATGGCTACACCTTC.

Here the CDR3 reads CASSPDSSNYGYTF. CDR3 sequence (DNA): TGTGCCAGCAGCCCGGACAGTTCTAACTATGGCTACACCTTC. V is TRBV14 and J is TRBJ1-2; D possibly corresponds to TRBD1 (6 bases). Germline loops: CDR1 SGHDN, CDR2 FVKESK. The V gene lost 4 bases and the J gene lost 0 bases, with 9 bases spanning the gap. The CDR3 covers 14 residues.

The V gene is TRBV27, the J gene TRBJ1-4; 7 bases are a match to TRBD1. With V trimmed by 5 bases and J by 8 bases, 5 bases remained unmatched. Germline lookup yields CDR1 MNHEY and CDR2 SMNVEV (reference sequence). This CDR3 has 13 amino acids. As DNA, the CDR3 is TGTGCCAGCAGTGAGCCGGACAGGGAAAAACTGTTTTTT. Translated: CASSEPDREKLFF.

This chain joins TRBV11-2 and TRBJ1-2; 8 bases line up with TRBD1. Losses at the gene ends were 3 bases for V and 7 bases for J; bases not matched to a gene: 13. Germline CDR1 is SGHAT and CDR2 is FQNNGV. The CDR3 sequence is 16 residues long. The CDR3 DNA follows: TGTGCCAGCAGCTTCAGAGCTCTCGGGACAGGCTCTGGCTACACCTTC. Protein product: CASSFRALGTGSGYTF.

This chain joins TRBV2 and TRBJ2-2; no firm D call. Germline V gives CDR1 SNHLY, CDR2 FYNNEI. V lost 6 bases and J 2 bases, leaving 4 bases between the germline ends. The CDR3 is 12 amino acids. The CDR3 DNA sequence: TGTGCCAGCAGCAGTAACACCGGGGAGCTGTTTTTT. This translates into CASSSNTGELFF.

The V gene is TRBV7-3, the J gene TRBJ2-5; TRBD2 might be the D (7 bases). Germline V gives CDR1 SGHTA, CDR2 FQGTGA. Trimming took 6 bases from V and 2 from J, leaving 13 bases between them. The CDR3 totals 14 residues. CDR3 sequence (DNA): TGTGCCAGCAGTCCAGGGAGGGGGCAAGAGACCCAGTACTTC. Residues: CASSPGRGQETQYF. The whole variable domain, filled in from reference TRBV7-3 and TRBJ2-5, reads GAGVSQTPSNKVTEKGKYVELRCDPISGHTALYWYRQSLGQGPEFLIYFQGTGAADDSGLPNDRFFAVRPEGSVSTLKIQRTERGDSAVYLCASSPGRGQETQYFGPGTRLLVL.

The gene calls are TRBV6-2 or TRBV6-3 and TRBJ1-6; TRBD1 matches 8 bases. CDR1 and CDR2 from the germline V gene are MNHEY and SVGEGT. V lost 6 bases to trimming and J lost 10 bases; unmatched junction nucleotides: 8. The CDR3 has 14 residues. This CDR3 reads CASSNLDRVSPLHF. CDR3 sequence (DNA): TGTGCCAGCAGCAACCTGGACAGGGTATCACCCCTCCACTTT.

This clone was counted a few times. The chain combines TRBV19 with TRBJ2-3, with 11 bases identical to TRBD2. Germline V gives CDR1 LNHDA, CDR2 SQIVND (reference sequence). The CDR3 covers 14 residues. J lost 4 bases, V lost 7 bases, and 4 bases had no gene match. CDR3 nucleotide sequence: TGTGCCAGTAAACTAGCGGGGGAGTCAGATACGCAGTATTTT. This gives the protein CASKLAGESDTQYF.

The gene calls are TRBV4-2 and TRBJ2-3; weak D call: TRBD2 (5 bases). Germline V gene lookup returns CDR1 LGHNA and CDR2 YNFKEQ. With 2 bases removed from V and 5 bases from J, the gap between germline ends came to 8 bases. This CDR3 is built from 13 residues. Here the CDR3 DNA reads TGTGCCAGCAGCCAACCTCGGGGAGATACGCAGTATTTT. It is translated as CASSQPRGDTQYF.

The table lists this clone with a count of one. The chain uses TRBV6-2 or TRBV6-3 and TRBJ2-3; 13 bases map to TRBD2. V dropped 5 bases and J dropped 3; count of bases not matched to a gene: 8. CDR1 is MNHEY and CDR2 is SVGEGT in the germline V gene. The CDR3 contains 17 residues. DNA of the CDR3: TGTGCCAGCAGTCGCCTCAGGACTAGCGGGGGAACAGATACGCAGTATTTT. Protein: CASSRLRTSGGTDTQYF.

The rearrangement uses TRBV19 and TRBJ1-5, with D perhaps matching TRBD1 (5 bases). V shed 1 base and J shed 7 bases, with 14 bases lying between them. The CDR3 contains 15 residues. Germline V gene lookup returns CDR1 LNHDA and CDR2 SQIVND (reference sequence). The CDR3 loop is CASSIAWGGGQPQHF. The CDR3, as DNA: TGTGCCAGTAGTATAGCGTGGGGGGGTGGGCAGCCCCAGCATTTT. Drawing the rest from reference TRBV19 and TRBJ1-5, the complete variable domain is DGGITQSPKYLFRKEGQNVTLSCEQNLNHDAMYWYRQDPGQGLRLIYYSQIVNDFQKGDIAEGYSVSREKKESFPLTVTSAQKNPTAFYLCASSIAWGGGQPQHFGDGTRLSIL.

The rearrangement uses TRBV6-5 and TRBJ1-1; 8 bases line up with TRBD1. The CDR3 has 14 amino acids. Trimming at V came to 4 bases and at J to 4 bases, leaving 5 bases not matched to a gene. Germline loops: CDR1 MNHEY, CDR2 SVGAGI. Here the CDR3 DNA reads TGTGCCAGCAGTTTTGGACAGGGAGGCACTGAAGCTTTCTTT. Protein: CASSFGQGGTEAFF.

The chain employs TRBV4-2 and TRBJ2-6; TRBD1 is a possible D gene (6 bases). Per germline, CDR1 LGHNA and CDR2 YNFKEQ. This CDR3 comprises 17 residues. The ends were cut back, 0 bases at V and 0 bases at J, with 9 bases in the middle. CDR3 coding DNA: TGTGCCAGCAGCCAAGATGGGGACAACTCTGGGGCCAACGTCCTGACTTTC. This sequence encodes CASSQDGDNSGANVLTF.

In its sample, this clone was seen once. The chain carries TRBV6-6 and TRBJ2-5; 10 bases fit TRBD1. CDR3 size: 15 residues. V dropped 2 bases and J dropped 4; count of bases not matched to a gene: 4. CDR1 MNHNY and CDR2 SVGAGI come from the germline V gene (reference sequence). CDR3 region: CASSYGRTGGETQYF. CDR3 in DNA: TGTGCCAGCAGTTACGGACGGACAGGGGGAGAGACCCAGTACTTC.

The chain uses TRBV2 and TRBJ1-2; 8 bases match TRBD1. The J segment lost 5 bases and the V segment lost 1 base, leaving 0 bases of the junction unmatched. The CDR3 covers 13 residues. Germline values: CDR1 SNHLY, CDR2 FYNNEI. The CDR3 DNA reads as TGTGCCAGCAGTGAAGACAGGGGGTATGGCTACACCTTC. It encodes CASSEDRGYGYTF.

The chain employs TRBV4-1 and TRBJ1-5, with 8 bases matching TRBD1. Germline loops: CDR1 MGHRA, CDR2 YSYEKL. CDR3 length: 16 residues. V dropped 4 bases and J dropped 6; count of bases not matched to a gene: 11. This CDR3 reads CASSPSEGDRIQPQHF. The CDR3 nucleotides are TGCGCCAGCAGCCCCAGCGAGGGGGACAGGATTCAGCCCCAGCATTTT.

CDR3 sequence reads: CASSLGASLDGYTF. The CDR3 nucleotides are TGCGCCAGCAGCTTGGGAGCGAGTCTGGATGGCTACACCTTC. This chain connects TRBV5-1 to TRBJ1-2; D not certain. The CDR3 runs to 14 residues. In germline, CDR1 is SGHRS, CDR2 YFSETQ. V was cut by 0 bases and J by 6 bases, with 12 bases left in between.

In its sample, this clone was seen once. This chain joins TRBV6-2 or TRBV6-3 and TRBJ1-2; 7 bases align to TRBD1. V lost 0 bases, J lost 8 bases, and 6 bases stayed unmatched. The germline CDR1 and CDR2 sequences are MNHEY and SVGEGT. CDR3 length: 14 residues. CDR3 DNA: TGTGCCAGCAGTTACTCGGGCAGGGGGGAAGGCTACACCTTC. Translation gives CASSYSGRGEGYTF.

As to this clone: This sample also contains other DNA sequences that code for the same CDR3. The chain is built from TRBV11-2 and TRBJ2-1; D uncertain. Germline CDR1 SGHAT, CDR2 FQNNGV. Trimming pared 2 bases from V and 9 bases from J, leaving 5 bases between. The length of the CDR3 is 11 residues. CDR3 protein: CASSLRSEQFF. CDR3 coding DNA: TGTGCCAGCAGCTTAAGGAGTGAGCAGTTCTTC.

This clone was seen just once. The gene calls are TRBV27 and TRBJ2-7; 11 bases are a match to TRBD1. The CDR3 is 13 residues long. V lost 8 bases to trimming and J lost 5 bases; unmatched junction nucleotides: 5. Germline-derived CDR1 and CDR2 are MNHEY and SMNVEV (reference sequence). The CDR3 nucleotides read TGTGCCAGCGGGGGGACAGGGGGTGACGAGCAGTACGTC. Translating gives CASGGTGGDEQYV.

This clone has just one count. The rearrangement links TRBV6-5 to TRBJ1-1; 7 bases map to TRBD1. V lost 5 bases and J lost 5; bases outside the gene matches: 8. This CDR3 contains 14 residues. Germline V gives CDR1 MNHEY, CDR2 SVGAGI. CDR3 region: CASSIKQGRTEAFF. The CDR3 nucleotides read TGTGCCAGCAGTATTAAACAGGGGAGGACTGAAGCTTTCTTT.

The V call is TRBV27, the J call TRBJ1-3; D might be TRBD1 (6 bases). The CDR3 spans 15 residues. Germline lookup yields CDR1 MNHEY and CDR2 SMNVEV (reference sequence). Deletions cut 6 bases from V and 0 bases from J, with 12 bases between. The CDR3 loop reads CASRSGGRSGNTIYF. CDR3 nucleotides: TGTGCCAGCAGGAGCGGGGGCCGCTCTGGAAACACCATATATTTT.

The gene calls are TRBV5-8 and TRBJ1-4, with D unresolved. The CDR3 sequence is 16 residues long. V was pared by 4 bases and J by 0 bases, with 13 bases between. CDR1 is SGHTS, CDR2 YDEGEE, per germline. CDR3 amino acids: CASSPLRSSTNEKLFF. In nucleotides, the CDR3 is TGTGCCAGCAGCCCCCTTAGGAGTTCAACTAATGAAAAACTGTTTTTT. Looking up the rest from reference TRBV5-8 and TRBJ1-4 gives the full variable domain: EAGVTQSPTHLIKTRGQQATLRCSPISGHTSVYWYQQALGLGLQFLLWYDEGEERNRGNFPPRFSGRQFPNYSSELNVNALELEDSALYLCASSPLRSSTNEKLFFGSGTQLSVL.

This sequence joins TRBV5-4 and TRBJ2-7, with 8 bases matching TRBD1. The germline V gene encodes CDR1 SGHNT and CDR2 YYREEE (reference sequence). The V segment lost 3 bases and the J segment 5 bases; nucleotides outside the gene matches: 10. The length of the CDR3 is 15 residues. The CDR3 nucleotides read TGTGCCAGCAGCTATACAGGGGGTTGGTCCGACGAGCAGTACGTC. Translated: CASSYTGGWSDEQYV.

The table lists this clone with many counts. The rearrangement links TRBV30 to TRBJ2-2, with TRBD2 as a possible D gene (5 bases). With 8 bases removed from V and 2 bases from J, the gap between germline ends came to 12 bases. The CDR3 has 13 amino acids. Germline assignment: CDR1 GTSNPN and CDR2 SVGIG (reference sequence). CDR3 protein: CARTGFNTGELFF. DNA of the CDR3: TGTGCCCGGACGGGATTCAACACCGGGGAGCTGTTTTTT.

The chain employs TRBV27 and TRBJ1-6; TRBD1 might be the D (5 bases). CDR1 MNHEY and CDR2 SMNVEV come from the germline V gene (reference sequence). This CDR3 has 15 amino acids. V lost 9 bases, J lost 3 bases, and 15 bases lay in between. CDR3 loop: CASATDPGYNSPLHF. CDR3 DNA sequence: TGTGCCAGTGCGACAGACCCGGGCTATAATTCACCCCTCCACTTT.

This clone occurred once. The gene calls are TRBV2 and TRBJ1-2; 9 bases map to TRBD1. V shed 3 bases and J 5 bases; nucleotides not matched to a gene: 7. The CDR3 runs to 15 residues. Germline lookup yields CDR1 SNHLY and CDR2 FYNNEI. CDR3 DNA: TGTGCCAGCAGTGAGAAACAGGGGGCAGTTTATGGCTACACCTTC. The encoded protein is CASSEKQGAVYGYTF.